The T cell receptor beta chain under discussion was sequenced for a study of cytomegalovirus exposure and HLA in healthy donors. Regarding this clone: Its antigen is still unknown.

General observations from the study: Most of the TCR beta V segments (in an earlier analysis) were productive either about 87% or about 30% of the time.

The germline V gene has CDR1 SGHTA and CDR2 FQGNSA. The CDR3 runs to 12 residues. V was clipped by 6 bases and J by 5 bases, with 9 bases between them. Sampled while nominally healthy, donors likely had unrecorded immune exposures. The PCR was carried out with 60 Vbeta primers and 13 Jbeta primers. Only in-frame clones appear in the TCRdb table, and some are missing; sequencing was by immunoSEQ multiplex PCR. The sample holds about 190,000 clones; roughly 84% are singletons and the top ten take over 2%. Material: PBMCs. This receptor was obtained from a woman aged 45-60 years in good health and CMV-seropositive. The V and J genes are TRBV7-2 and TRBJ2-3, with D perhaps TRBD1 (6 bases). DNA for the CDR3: TGTGCCAGCAGAACACAGGGAGATACGCAGTATTTT. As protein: CASRTQGDTQYF.